The 12 T cell receptor beta chains reported below all come from one sample, sequenced in a study of blood T cell repertoires in COVID-19. Sequenced by immunoSEQ multiplex PCR; TCRdb stores in-frame clones only, minus some. The data show about 45,000 clones, with roughly nine tenths seen just once and about a tenth held by the top ten. Specimen: peripheral blood. All receptors come from a human donor in a cohort sampled during active COVID-19.

In regard to this clone: One junction end disagrees with the germline gene, perhaps due to a read error. The chain combines TRBV7-7 with TRBJ2-2; 8 bases map to TRBD1. Germline values: CDR1 SSHAT, CDR2 FNYEAQ (reference sequence). CDR3 length equals 18 residues. DNA of the CDR3: TGTGCTAGCAGCTTCGGCGACAGGGGCTTTAATAACACCGGGGAGCTGTTTTTT. The encoded protein is CASSFGDRGFNNTGELFF. Based on the CDR3 plus reference TRBV7-7 and TRBJ2-2, the full variable domain is GAGVSQSPRYKVTKRGQDVTLRCDPISSHATLYWYQQALGQGPEFLTYFNYEAQPDKSGLPSDRFSAERPEGSISTLTIQRTEQRDSAMYRCASSFGDRGFNNTGELFFGEGSRLTVL.

The V call is TRBV9, the J call TRBJ2-7, with D perhaps TRBD2 (8 bases). Deletions cut 7 bases from V and 0 bases from J, with 17 bases between. This CDR3 is 15 amino acids long. CDR1 SGDLS and CDR2 YYNGEE come from the germline V gene. CDR3 residues: CASPGGGQSSYEQYF. The CDR3, as DNA: TGTGCCAGCCCCGGGGGGGGACAGAGCTCCTACGAGCAGTACTTC.

The chain uses TRBV19 and TRBJ1-2; 9 nucleotides agree with TRBD1. The CDR3 is 15 residues long. From germline, CDR1 is LNHDA and CDR2 SQIVND (reference sequence). Trimming at V came to 6 bases and at J to 7 bases, leaving 12 bases not matched to a gene. The CDR3 loop reads CASRTTGQGSGGYTF. In DNA form, the CDR3 reads TGTGCCAGTAGGACCACGGGACAGGGATCGGGTGGCTACACCTTC. The whole variable domain, filled in from reference TRBV19 and TRBJ1-2, reads DGGITQSPKYLFRKEGQNVTLSCEQNLNHDAMYWYRQDPGQGLRLIYYSQIVNDFQKGDIAEGYSVSREKKESFPLTVTSAQKNPTAFYLCASRTTGQGSGGYTFGSGTRLTVV.

V usage is TRBV7-2 and J usage is TRBJ1-2; D remains unclear. Germline V gives CDR1 SGHTA, CDR2 FQGNSA. The CDR3 runs to 13 residues. V lost 6 bases, J lost 2 bases, and 10 bases lay in between. The CDR3 region is CASRIDSNYGYTF. The CDR3 coding sequence is TGTGCCAGCAGAATTGATAGCAACTATGGCTACACCTTC.

V usage is TRBV28 and J usage is TRBJ2-2, with 8 nucleotides matching TRBD2. V lost 6 bases and J lost 4; bases outside the gene matches: 7. This CDR3 contains 15 residues. Germline lookup yields CDR1 MDHEN and CDR2 SYDVKM. CDR3 region: CASSRGGSGTGELFF. In DNA form, the CDR3 reads TGTGCCAGCAGCCGGGGGGGGTCCGGCACCGGGGAGCTGTTTTTT.

This clone was counted once. This chain uses TRBV5-1 with TRBJ1-4; 7 bases are shared with TRBD1. In germline, CDR1 is SGHRS, CDR2 YFSETQ. The junction had 3 bases not matched to a gene; V was cut back by 4 bases and J by 3 bases. The length of the CDR3 is 14 residues. The CDR3 coding sequence is TGCGCCAGCAGCAATCAGGGGGCTAATGAAAAACTGTTTTTT. Translation: CASSNQGANEKLFF.

The table lists this clone with a few counts. The J gene is TRBJ2-2, the V gene TRBV7-2; tentative D call: TRBD1 (6 bases). Germline assignment: CDR1 SGHTA and CDR2 FQGNSA. The CDR3 has 14 amino acids. Trimming stripped 5 bases from V and 7 bases from J, with 14 bases between. The CDR3 sequence is CASSRPGELGELFF. CDR3 sequence (DNA): TGTGCCAGCAGCCGTCCAGGGGAACTCGGGGAGCTGTTTTTT. Complete variable domain (other parts from reference TRBV7-2 and TRBJ2-2): GAGVSQSPSNKVTEKGKDVELRCDPISGHTALYWYRQSLGQGLEFLIYFQGNSAPDKSGLPSDRFSAERTGGSVSTLTIQRTQQEDSAVYLCASSRPGELGELFFGEGSRLTVL.

This clone was observed a handful of times. The V and J genes are TRBV7-8 and TRBJ2-7; D possibly corresponds to TRBD2 (5 bases). Per the germline V gene, CDR1 is SGHVS and CDR2 is FQNEAQ. The CDR3 runs to 13 residues. The V end was cut by 6 bases, the J end by 0 bases, with 9 bases between. CDR3 nucleotides: TGTGCCAGCAGTCGGGGTTTCTCCTACGAGCAGTACTTC. This gives the protein CASSRGFSYEQYF.

The chain joins TRBV6-5 to TRBJ1-5; a weak D match, TRBD1 (6 bases). The germline gives CDR1 MNHEY, CDR2 SVGAGI. The CDR3 sequence is 14 residues long. Trimming took 6 bases from V and 3 from J, leaving 12 bases between them. This CDR3 reads CASSQGWDNQPQHF. DNA of the CDR3: TGTGCCAGCAGCCAGGGGTGGGACAATCAGCCCCAGCATTTT.

V is TRBV6-2 or TRBV6-3 and J is TRBJ2-5; D remains unclear. Per germline, CDR1 MNHEY and CDR2 SVGEGT. Deletions cut 0 bases from V and 2 bases from J, with 4 bases between. This CDR3 comprises 13 residues. The CDR3, as DNA: TGTGCCAGCAGTTACTCATATCAAGAGACCCAGTACTTC. It yields the protein CASSYSYQETQYF.

This clone was observed a single time. This rearrangement joins TRBV2 to TRBJ1-4; perhaps TRBD1 as D (6 bases). V lost 6 bases to trimming and J lost 3 bases, with 14 bases between them. CDR3 length: 15 residues. CDR1 SNHLY and CDR2 FYNNEI come from the germline V gene. CDR3 residues: CASRYTQGANEKLFF. The CDR3 bases are TGTGCCAGCAGATATACACAGGGCGCTAATGAAAAACTGTTTTTT.

The chain combines TRBV6-5 with TRBJ1-5; TRBD1 is a possible D gene (5 bases). Trimming stripped 7 bases from V and 1 base from J, with 11 bases between. This CDR3 contains 14 residues. Germline CDR1 reads MNHEY; CDR2 reads SVGAGI. The CDR3 is CASTRDSSNQPQHF. The CDR3 nucleotides are TGTGCCAGCACCAGGGATTCAAGCAATCAGCCCCAGCATTTT.